The rows below give T cell receptor beta chains drawn from one sample of a study of OX40 agonist ivuxolimab in advanced cancers. Only in-frame clones appear in the TCRdb table, and some are missing; sequencing was by immunoSEQ multiplex PCR. Counted here are roughly 100,000 clones, about 85% occurring once; the ten biggest clones make up approximately 4.2%. The sequencing here drew on CD4+ or CD8+ T cells sorted from blood, taken in a trial of the OX40 agonist ivuxolimab. The receptors come from an adult with an advanced solid tumor such as melanoma, head and neck, liver or kidney cancer. Each CDR3 is given with its conserved first and last residue. A D gene is named only where the DNA matches it firmly. Size values are once, few and many counts, or a class for expanded clones, and some rows have none.

v_gene	j_gene	d_gene	abundance	CDR3nt	CDR3aa
TRBV7-9	TRBJ2-2	NA	NA	TGTGCCAGCAGCCGGTCGGGCACCGGGGAGCTGTTTTTT	CASSRSGTGELFF
TRBV6-6	TRBJ2-7	NA	NA	TGTGCCAGCTTACCTGGACCGGACCAGCTTGGCGAGCAGTACTTC	CASLPGPDQLGEQYF
TRBV7-9	TRBJ2-5	TRBD1	NA	TGTGCCAGCAGCTGGACAGGCGTGGAGGAGACCCAGTACTTC	CASSWTGVEETQYF
TRBV9	TRBJ2-1	TRBD2	NA	TGTGCCAGCAGCGTTAGAAGGACTAGCGGAGGCAATGAGCAGTTCTTC	CASSVRRTSGGNEQFF
TRBV6-5	TRBJ2-5	NA	NA	TGTGCCAGCAGTCAGTGGGACGGTTCTCAAGAGACCCAGTACTTC	CASSQWDGSQETQYF
TRBV7-2	TRBJ1-4	TRBD1	NA	TGTGCCAGCAGCTTAGGGACAGGGACTGAAAAACTGTTTTTT	CASSLGTGTEKLFF
TRBV28	TRBJ2-7	NA	NA	TGTGCCAGCACCTCCGGGACGGCCGCCTACGAGCAGTACTTC	CASTSGTAAYEQYF
TRBV6-1	TRBJ1-1	TRBD1	NA	TGTGCCAGCAGTCACGGACAGGGTGAAGCTTTCTTT	CASSHGQGEAFF
TRBV11-2	TRBJ2-7	TRBD2	few	TGTGCCAGCAGCCCACTAGCGGAAGGAGGCTCCTACGAGCAGTACTTC	CASSPLAEGGSYEQYF
TRBV11-1	TRBJ2-1	TRBD1	few	TGTGCCAGCAGCACCCGACAGGGGGCGCGCAATGAGCAGTTCTTC	CASSTRQGARNEQFF
TRBV11-3	TRBJ2-7	TRBD1	NA	TGTGCCAGCAGCTCTATAACAGGGGTTGAGTACTTC	CASSSITGVEYF
TRBV30	TRBJ2-5	TRBD2	NA	TGTGCCTGGAGTACTAGCGGGAGGCCGGGAGAGACCCAGTACTTC	CAWSTSGRPGETQYF
TRBV4-3	TRBJ2-7	NA	NA	TGCGCCAGCAGCCAAGGACAGGTATTCTACGAGCAGTACTTC	CASSQGQVFYEQYF
TRBV6-1	TRBJ1-5	NA	NA	TGTGCCAGCAGTGAAGCGGGGTACGGCAATCAGCCCCAGCATTTT	CASSEAGYGNQPQHF
TRBV5-1	TRBJ2-3	NA	NA	TGCGCCAGCAGCTTGGTTGGCGATACGCAGTATTTT	CASSLVGDTQYF
TRBV19	TRBJ1-1	TRBD1	NA	TGTGCCAGTAGCTGGACAGGGGGCAGAACTGAAGCTTTCTTT	CASSWTGGRTEAFF
TRBV6-5	TRBJ2-5	NA	NA	TGTGCCAGCAGTTACACCAACAGGGAAGAGACCCAGTACTTC	CASSYTNREETQYF
TRBV4-1	TRBJ1-1	TRBD1	NA	TGCGCCAGCAAGGCAGGGGGCGCGGTGAACACTGAAGCTTTCTTT	CASKAGGAVNTEAFF
TRBV5-1	TRBJ2-7	TRBD1	NA	TGCGCCAGCAGCCGGTGGACAGGGGGCCGCGGGGTTTACGAGCAGTACTTC	CASSRWTGGRGVYEQYF
TRBV7-2	TRBJ1-1	NA	NA	TGTGCCAGCAGCTTAGCGAGAGGCGACACTGAAGCTTTCTTT	CASSLARGDTEAFF
TRBV6-5	TRBJ1-5	NA	once	TGTGCCAGCAGTTACACCTACAGGGAAGGCAATCAGCCCCAGCATTTT	CASSYTYREGNQPQHF
TRBV15	TRBJ1-4	TRBD1	few	TGTGCCACCAGCAGGTCGAGCAGGGGGCTTGAAAAACTGTTTTTT	CATSRSSRGLEKLFF
TRBV11-2	TRBJ2-3	TRBD2	NA	TGTGCCAGCAGCTCATGGACTAGCGGGGATTCCACAGATACGCAGTATTTT	CASSSWTSGDSTDTQYF
TRBV5-8	TRBJ2-4	TRBD2	NA	TGTGCCAGCAGCCACGGACTAGCAAGTAGAGGTACCAAAAACATTCAGTACTTC	CASSHGLASRGTKNIQYF
TRBV6-1	TRBJ2-7	NA	once	TGTGCCAGCGGACCGTCGATAGGCTCCTACGAGCAGTACTTC	CASGPSIGSYEQYF
TRBV5-4	TRBJ2-1	NA	NA	TGTGCCAGCAGCAAAAGTAGGGTTGAGCAGTTCTTC	CASSKSRVEQFF
TRBV7-9	TRBJ2-7	NA	few	TGTGCCAGCAGCCCCCAAAGCTCCTACGAGCAGTACTTC	CASSPQSSYEQYF
TRBV2	TRBJ2-7	TRBD1	NA	TGTGCCAGCAACCGGGACAGCCGAACCTACGAGCAGTACTTC	CASNRDSRTYEQYF
TRBV10-3	TRBJ2-7	TRBD2	NA	TGTGCCATCAGTGAGGCGGGAGGTGACGAGCAGTACTTC	CAISEAGGDEQYF
TRBV2	TRBJ2-3	NA	NA	TGTGCCAGCACGGGGGCCGGTACGCAGTATTTT	CASTGAGTQYF
TRBV11-3	TRBJ2-5	NA	NA	TGTGCCAGCAACTCGAGTCCGGAGACCCAGTACTTC	CASNSSPETQYF
TRBV11-2	TRBJ2-5	NA	NA	TGTGCCAGCAGCTTACATGGGGCCGTGGAGACCCAGTACTTC	CASSLHGAVETQYF
TRBV5-1	TRBJ1-1	NA	NA	TGCGCCAGCAGCTTGGACTTCGACACTGAAGCTTTCTTT	CASSLDFDTEAFF
TRBV28	TRBJ2-3	NA	NA	TGTGCCAGCAGTCCCTCATTCGTGGCTGGCACAGATACGCAGTATTTT	CASSPSFVAGTDTQYF
TRBV12-2	TRBJ2-2	NA	NA	TGTGCAAGTCGCTTAGGAAACAGCGGGAGCTTTAGTAGTTGCACCGGGGAGCTGTTTTTT	CASRLGNSGSFSSCTGELFF
TRBV6-6	TRBJ2-7	TRBD2	NA	TGTGCCAGCAGTTCGGATACTAGCGGGAGGGCCTACGAGCAGTACTTC	CASSSDTSGRAYEQYF
TRBV28	TRBJ2-5	TRBD1	NA	TGTGCCAGCAGCCTTACCGACAGGGCCCAAGAGACCCAGTACTTC	CASSLTDRAQETQYF